The present T cell receptor (beta chain) was sequenced within a study of T cell repertoires in cytomegalovirus infection. Study summary: The authors relied on CMV epitopes, both recently identified HLA-C-restricted and well-studied HLA-B-restricted. Indications of both CMV infection and matching HLA type were provided by public TCR beta signatures.

Study outcomes and limitations: In two of eight donors, the top clonotype was HLA-C-restricted CMV-specific.

TCRdb re-called the reads with MiXCR, one entry per CDR3 protein. The sample includes approximately 1,000,000 distinct CDR3 sequences, approximately 32% of them seen just once. Germline loops: CDR1 MNHNY, CDR2 SVGAGI (reference sequence). The CDR3 has 15 residues. V was clipped by 4 bases and J by 0 bases; unmatched bases: 5. As regards this clonotype: Its antigen remains unidentified.

This TCR was sampled from a human donor in good health (CMV status not recorded). Some clones in this sample may be carry-over from other donors' samples. The chain combines TRBV6-6 with TRBJ1-1; TRBD1 aligns across 7 bases. Here the sequenced sample was cultured CD8+ T cells from PBMCs, taken from culture after CMV antigen stimulation. For the CDR3, the DNA is TGTGCCAGCAGTTTCGGGACAGATATGAACACTGAAGCTTTCTTT. It translates to CASSFGTDMNTEAFF.